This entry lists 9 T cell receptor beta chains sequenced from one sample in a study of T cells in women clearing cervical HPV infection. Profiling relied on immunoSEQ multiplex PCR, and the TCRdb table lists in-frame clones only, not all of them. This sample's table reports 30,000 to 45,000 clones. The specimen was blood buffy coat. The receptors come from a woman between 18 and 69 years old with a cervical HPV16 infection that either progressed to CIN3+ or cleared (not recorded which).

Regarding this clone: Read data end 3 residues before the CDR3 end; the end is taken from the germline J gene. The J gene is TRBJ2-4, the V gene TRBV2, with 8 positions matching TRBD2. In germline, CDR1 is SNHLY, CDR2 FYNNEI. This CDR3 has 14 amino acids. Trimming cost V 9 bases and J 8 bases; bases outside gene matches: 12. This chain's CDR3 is CASGRAGASDIQYF. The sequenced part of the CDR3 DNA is TGTGCCAGTGGTCGAGCGGGAGCATCCGACATT.

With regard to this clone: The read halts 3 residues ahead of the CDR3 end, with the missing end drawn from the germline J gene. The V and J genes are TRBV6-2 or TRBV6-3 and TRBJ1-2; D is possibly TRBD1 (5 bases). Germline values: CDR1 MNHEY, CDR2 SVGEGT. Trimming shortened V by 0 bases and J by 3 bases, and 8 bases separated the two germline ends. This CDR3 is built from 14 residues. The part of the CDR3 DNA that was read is TGTGCCAGCAGTTACTCGAGGGGCCACTATGGC. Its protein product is CASSYSRGHYG. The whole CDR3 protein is CASSYSRGHYGYTF.

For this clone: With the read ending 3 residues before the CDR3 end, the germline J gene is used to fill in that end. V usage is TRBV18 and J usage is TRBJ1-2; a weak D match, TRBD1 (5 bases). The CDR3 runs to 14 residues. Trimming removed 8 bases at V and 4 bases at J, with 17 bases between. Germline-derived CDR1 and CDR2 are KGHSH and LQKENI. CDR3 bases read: TGTGCCAGCGCACAGGCCCTCGGGGGCTATGGC. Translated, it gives CASAQALGGYG. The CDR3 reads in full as CASAQALGGYGYTF.

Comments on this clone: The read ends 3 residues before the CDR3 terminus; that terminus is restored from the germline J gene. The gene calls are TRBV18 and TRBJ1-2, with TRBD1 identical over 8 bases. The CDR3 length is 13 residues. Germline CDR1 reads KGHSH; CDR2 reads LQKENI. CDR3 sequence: CASSPDRERGYTF. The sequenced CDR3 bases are TGTGCCAGCTCACCGGACAGGGAAAGAGGC.

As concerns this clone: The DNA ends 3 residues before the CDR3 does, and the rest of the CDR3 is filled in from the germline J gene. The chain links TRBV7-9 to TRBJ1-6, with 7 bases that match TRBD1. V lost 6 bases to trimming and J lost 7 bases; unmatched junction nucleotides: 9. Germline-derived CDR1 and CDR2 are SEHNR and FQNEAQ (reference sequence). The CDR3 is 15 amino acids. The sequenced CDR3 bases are TGTGCCAGCAGAGATTACAGGGGCGGGAATTCACCC. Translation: CASRDYRGGNSP. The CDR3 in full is CASRDYRGGNSPLHF.

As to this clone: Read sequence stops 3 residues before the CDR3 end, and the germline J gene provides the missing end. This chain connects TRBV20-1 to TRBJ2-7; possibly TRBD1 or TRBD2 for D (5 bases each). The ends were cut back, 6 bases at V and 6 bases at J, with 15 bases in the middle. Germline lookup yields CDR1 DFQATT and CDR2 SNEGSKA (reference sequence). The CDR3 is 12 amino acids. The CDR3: CSAPEGQGEQYF. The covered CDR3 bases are TGCAGTGCCCCCGAGGGGCAGGGCGAG.

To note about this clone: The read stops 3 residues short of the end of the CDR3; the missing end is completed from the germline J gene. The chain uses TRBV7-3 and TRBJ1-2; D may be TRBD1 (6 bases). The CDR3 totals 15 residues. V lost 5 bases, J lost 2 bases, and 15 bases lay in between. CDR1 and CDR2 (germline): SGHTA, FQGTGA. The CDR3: CASSPGTGGNYGYTF. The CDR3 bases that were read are TGTGCCAGCAGCCCGGGGACGGGGGGCAACTATGGC.

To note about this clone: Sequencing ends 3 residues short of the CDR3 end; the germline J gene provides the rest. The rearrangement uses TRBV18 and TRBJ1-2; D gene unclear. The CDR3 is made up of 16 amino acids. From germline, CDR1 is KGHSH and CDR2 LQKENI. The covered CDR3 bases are TGTGCCAGCTCACCTCGCGGACTAGCGAGTAAAGATACC. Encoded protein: CASSPRGLASKDT. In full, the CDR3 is CASSPRGLASKDTYTF.

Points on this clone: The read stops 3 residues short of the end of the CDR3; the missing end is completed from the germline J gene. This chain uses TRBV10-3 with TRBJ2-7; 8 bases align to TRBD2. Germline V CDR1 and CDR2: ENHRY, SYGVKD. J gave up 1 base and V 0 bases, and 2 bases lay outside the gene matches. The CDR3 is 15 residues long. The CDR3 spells CAISESAGGSYEQYF. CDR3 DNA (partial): TGTGCCATCAGTGAGTCGGCGGGGGGTTCCTACGAG.